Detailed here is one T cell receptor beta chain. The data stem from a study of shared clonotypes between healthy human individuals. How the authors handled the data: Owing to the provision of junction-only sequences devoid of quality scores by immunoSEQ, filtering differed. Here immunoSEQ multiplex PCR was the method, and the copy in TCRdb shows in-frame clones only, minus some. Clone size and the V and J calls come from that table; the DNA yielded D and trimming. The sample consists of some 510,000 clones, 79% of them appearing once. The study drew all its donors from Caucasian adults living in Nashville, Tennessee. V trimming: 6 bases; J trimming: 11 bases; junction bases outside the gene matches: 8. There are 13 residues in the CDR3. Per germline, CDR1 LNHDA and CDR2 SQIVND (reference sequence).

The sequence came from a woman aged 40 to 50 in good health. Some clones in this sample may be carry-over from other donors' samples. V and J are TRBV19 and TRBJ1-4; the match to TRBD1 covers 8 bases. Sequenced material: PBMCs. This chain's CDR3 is CASSKQGADKLFF. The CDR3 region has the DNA TGTGCCAGTAGCAAGCAGGGGGCGGATAAACTGTTTTTT.